This T cell receptor (beta chain) was documented in a study of T cells expressing NK-cell markers. The CDR3 is 16 amino acids. CDR1 is ENHRY, CDR2 SYGVKD, per germline. TCRdb derives one entry per CDR3 protein from the 5' RACE reads, leaving out DNA. This sample contains a few hundred thousand distinct CDR3 sequences. The rearrangement links TRBV10-3 to TRBJ2-4. Sequenced sample: blood T cells: a sorted CD56 or NKG2C T cell subset, CD4+ or CD8+ T cells, or bulk PBMC T cells (not recorded which). This sequence originates from a man aged 18 to 69 in good health. The CDR3 sequence: CASHQCRRIAKNIQYF.